This TCR beta chain was recorded in a study of shared clonotypes between healthy human individuals. Germline CDR1 reads SGHNT; CDR2 reads YENEEA. CDR3 length: 15 amino acids. The trim removed 1 base at V and 3 bases at J, leaving 4 bases unmatched. Overall study findings and caveats: Since donors were few, the genetic and exposure-history diversity represented was limited.

A remark on this clone: Its antigen is still unknown.

The table came from immunoSEQ multiplex PCR; TCRdb's copy has only in-frame clones and leaves some out. The sample consists of 550,000 to 700,000 clones, around 78% of them appearing once. Sequencing was carried out using memory CD4+ T cells sorted from blood. The subset denotes: CD45RA-negative fraction. The chain joins TRBV11-3 to TRBJ2-3, with TRBD2 identical over 7 bases. The clonotype was recovered from a woman aged 30 to 39 in good health. CDR3 bases: TGTGCCAGCAGCTTAGCCAGCGGGGCAACAGATACGCAGTATTTT. This codes for CASSLASGATDTQYF. The complete variable domain, with remaining parts taken from reference TRBV11-3 and TRBJ2-3, reads EAGVVQSPRYKIIEKKQPVAFWCNPISGHNTLYWYLQNLGQGPELLIRYENEEAVDDSQLPKDRFSAERLKGVDSTLKIQPAELGDSAVYLCASSLASGATDTQYFGPGTRLTVL.